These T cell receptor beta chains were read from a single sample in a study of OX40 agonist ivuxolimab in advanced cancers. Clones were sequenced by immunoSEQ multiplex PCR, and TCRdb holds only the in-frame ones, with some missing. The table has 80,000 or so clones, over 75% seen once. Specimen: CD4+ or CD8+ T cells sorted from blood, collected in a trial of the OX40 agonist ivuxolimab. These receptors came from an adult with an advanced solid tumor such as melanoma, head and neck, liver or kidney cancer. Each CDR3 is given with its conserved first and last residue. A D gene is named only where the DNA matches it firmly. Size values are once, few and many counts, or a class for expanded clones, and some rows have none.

CDR3nt: TGTGCCAGCAGCTTAGATCGAGAGACGCGTGAAGCTTTCTTT; CDR3aa: CASSLDRETREAFF; v_gene: TRBV7-8; d_gene: NA; j_gene: TRBJ1-1; abundance: few
CDR3nt: TGTGCCAGCAGCAAAGAGTTTCGCTGCCAGGGCCCGGATGGCTACACCTTC; CDR3aa: CASSKEFRCQGPDGYTF; v_gene: TRBV21-1; d_gene: NA; j_gene: TRBJ1-2; abundance: NA
CDR3nt: TGTGCCAGCAGCCAAGTGGGGTCTGGAAACACCATATATTTT; CDR3aa: CASSQVGSGNTIYF; v_gene: TRBV4-2; d_gene: NA; j_gene: TRBJ1-3; abundance: once
CDR3nt: TGTGCCAGCAGTTACGGGGCGAACACCGGGGAGCTGTTTTTT; CDR3aa: CASSYGANTGELFF; v_gene: TRBV6-5; d_gene: NA; j_gene: TRBJ2-2; abundance: NA
CDR3nt: TGTGCCAGCTCACCTACGGGGACAGTGACGTTCGCTAATGAAAAACTGTTTTTT; CDR3aa: CASSPTGTVTFANEKLFF; v_gene: TRBV18; d_gene: TRBD1; j_gene: TRBJ1-4; abundance: NA
CDR3nt: TGTGCCAGCAGCTTGTCAGGGGCCTATAATTCACCCCTCCACTTT; CDR3aa: CASSLSGAYNSPLHF; v_gene: TRBV5-4; d_gene: NA; j_gene: TRBJ1-6; abundance: NA
CDR3nt: TGCGCCAGCATGAGTGGTGTGACTGCTTTCTTT; CDR3aa: CASMSGVTAFF; v_gene: TRBV10-2; d_gene: NA; j_gene: TRBJ1-1; abundance: NA
CDR3nt: TGTGCCAGCAGCTCACTAGCGGGATGGGAGACCCAGTACTTC; CDR3aa: CASSSLAGWETQYF; v_gene: TRBV7-2; d_gene: TRBD2; j_gene: TRBJ2-5; abundance: once
CDR3nt: TGTGCCAGCAGCCAAGGAGCTCAGCCCCAGCATTTT; CDR3aa: CASSQGAQPQHF; v_gene: TRBV4-2; d_gene: NA; j_gene: TRBJ1-5; abundance: NA
CDR3nt: TGTGCCAGCAGCTCACAGGGCCCCGACGGAGAAAAACTGTTTTTT; CDR3aa: CASSSQGPDGEKLFF; v_gene: TRBV5-4; d_gene: NA; j_gene: TRBJ1-4; abundance: once
CDR3nt: TGTGCCACTCAGGCTGACTATAATTCACCCCTCCACTTT; CDR3aa: CATQADYNSPLHF; v_gene: TRBV25-1; d_gene: NA; j_gene: TRBJ1-6; abundance: NA
CDR3nt: TGTGCCAGCAGCAGCACAGGGGTGCAAGAGACCCAGTACTTC; CDR3aa: CASSSTGVQETQYF; v_gene: TRBV5-4; d_gene: TRBD1; j_gene: TRBJ2-5; abundance: NA
CDR3nt: TGTGCCAGCAGCCAAGAACCGGCGGGGTCCCACTACAATGAGCAGTTCTTC; CDR3aa: CASSQEPAGSHYNEQFF; v_gene: TRBV4-2; d_gene: NA; j_gene: TRBJ2-1; abundance: NA
CDR3nt: TGTGCCAGCTCACCACCGTCCTATGCCACCACTGAAGCTTTCTTT; CDR3aa: CASSPPSYATTEAFF; v_gene: TRBV18; d_gene: NA; j_gene: TRBJ1-1; abundance: NA
CDR3nt: TGCGCCAGCAGCCGTGAGACAGGGGGCGTCACTGAAGCTTTCTTT; CDR3aa: CASSRETGGVTEAFF; v_gene: TRBV5-1; d_gene: TRBD1; j_gene: TRBJ1-1; abundance: NA
CDR3nt: TGTGCCAGCAGGTCAAGCTGGGGCGGGAGTTTGGAGACCCAGTACTTC; CDR3aa: CASRSSWGGSLETQYF; v_gene: TRBV5-6; d_gene: TRBD2; j_gene: TRBJ2-5; abundance: NA
CDR3nt: TGTGCCAGCAGCCCTACAGGGGGAAGTTCACCCCTCCACTTT; CDR3aa: CASSPTGGSSPLHF; v_gene: TRBV7-2; d_gene: TRBD1; j_gene: TRBJ1-6; abundance: NA
CDR3nt: TGTGCCATCAGTGAGACCGGACAGAGTGGCTACACCTTC; CDR3aa: CAISETGQSGYTF; v_gene: TRBV10-3; d_gene: NA; j_gene: TRBJ1-2; abundance: NA
CDR3nt: TGTGCCAGCAGCTTAGATCCGGGCCCCGAGCAGTACTTC; CDR3aa: CASSLDPGPEQYF; v_gene: TRBV7-9; d_gene: NA; j_gene: TRBJ2-7; abundance: few
CDR3nt: TGTGCCAGCAGCGAGGGACTAGATGGATACTCCTACGAGCAGTACTTC; CDR3aa: CASSEGLDGYSYEQYF; v_gene: TRBV9; d_gene: TRBD2; j_gene: TRBJ2-7; abundance: NA
CDR3nt: TGCGCCAGCAGCCAAGATCTCGGGACATCGTTTTATGGCTACACCTTC; CDR3aa: CASSQDLGTSFYGYTF; v_gene: TRBV4-3; d_gene: NA; j_gene: TRBJ1-2; abundance: NA
CDR3nt: TGCAGCGTTGGACCTAGCGGGAGGTACGAGCAGTACTTC; CDR3aa: CSVGPSGRYEQYF; v_gene: TRBV29-1; d_gene: TRBD2; j_gene: TRBJ2-7; abundance: few
CDR3nt: TGTGCAAGTCGCTTAAAGTCCTTCGGGACCTCAGGGTCATGCTATGAGCAGTTCTTC; CDR3aa: CASRLKSFGTSGSCYEQFF; v_gene: TRBV12-2; d_gene: NA; j_gene: TRBJ2-1; abundance: NA
CDR3nt: TGTGCCTGGAGTGTAAAAGCGGGGGGAAGGGATACGCAGTATTTT; CDR3aa: CAWSVKAGGRDTQYF; v_gene: TRBV30; d_gene: TRBD2; j_gene: TRBJ2-3; abundance: NA
CDR3nt: TGTGCCAGCAGTCCCCATAATGGGGTTTGGGAGCAGTACTTC; CDR3aa: CASSPHNGVWEQYF; v_gene: TRBV6-1; d_gene: NA; j_gene: TRBJ2-7; abundance: NA
CDR3nt: TGTGCCAGCAGCTTAGTCCTTCGGGACCAGTACTTC; CDR3aa: CASSLVLRDQYF; v_gene: TRBV7-2; d_gene: NA; j_gene: TRBJ2-5; abundance: NA
CDR3nt: TGTGCCAGCAGCCAGGGGTTCTCCTATAATTCACCCCTCCACTTT; CDR3aa: CASSQGFSYNSPLHF; v_gene: TRBV6-5; d_gene: NA; j_gene: TRBJ1-6; abundance: NA
CDR3nt: TGTGCCAGCAGCTTAAACTCTGGAAACACCATATATTTT; CDR3aa: CASSLNSGNTIYF; v_gene: TRBV7-2; d_gene: NA; j_gene: TRBJ1-3; abundance: NA
CDR3nt: TGTGCCAGCAGCTTGTCGCAGATTGGCAATCAGCCCCAGCATTTT; CDR3aa: CASSLSQIGNQPQHF; v_gene: TRBV5-8; d_gene: NA; j_gene: TRBJ1-5; abundance: NA
CDR3nt: TGCGCCAGCAGCTTGAGGGGATACGAGCAGTACTTC; CDR3aa: CASSLRGYEQYF; v_gene: TRBV5-1; d_gene: NA; j_gene: TRBJ2-7; abundance: NA
CDR3nt: TGCGCCAGCAGCTCCTACGAAGGACGCTTGTATGGCTACACCTTC; CDR3aa: CASSSYEGRLYGYTF; v_gene: TRBV5-1; d_gene: NA; j_gene: TRBJ1-2; abundance: NA
CDR3nt: TGTGCCAGCAGCGCCTGGGACAGGGGCCCTAGCGGGGTACAATTC; CDR3aa: CASSAWDRGPSGVQF; v_gene: TRBV2; d_gene: NA; j_gene: TRBJ2-7; abundance: once
CDR3nt: TGTGCCAGCAGCCGTGAAGTGGGACCCGCCGAGCAGTACTTC; CDR3aa: CASSREVGPAEQYF; v_gene: TRBV4-2; d_gene: NA; j_gene: TRBJ2-7; abundance: NA
CDR3nt: TGTGCCAGCAGCCTGGGACGGACCTACGAGCAGTACTTC; CDR3aa: CASSLGRTYEQYF; v_gene: TRBV11-2; d_gene: NA; j_gene: TRBJ2-7; abundance: NA
CDR3nt: TGTGCCAGTAGTATACGGCCTTCCCTAGGCTACGAGCAGTACTTC; CDR3aa: CASSIRPSLGYEQYF; v_gene: TRBV19; d_gene: NA; j_gene: TRBJ2-7; abundance: NA
CDR3nt: TGTGCCAGCAGTTACGCAGGTTATGGCTACACCTTC; CDR3aa: CASSYAGYGYTF; v_gene: TRBV6-5; d_gene: NA; j_gene: TRBJ1-2; abundance: NA
CDR3nt: TGTGCCAGCAGCTTATCGGGCGGGACAGGGTCCAATGAGCAGTTCTTC; CDR3aa: CASSLSGGTGSNEQFF; v_gene: TRBV11-2; d_gene: TRBD1; j_gene: TRBJ2-1; abundance: NA
CDR3nt: TGTGCCAGCAGTTTAGATAGCGGGGCTTACAATGAGCAGTTCTTC; CDR3aa: CASSLDSGAYNEQFF; v_gene: TRBV27; d_gene: TRBD2; j_gene: TRBJ2-1; abundance: NA
CDR3nt: TGTGCCAGCAGCTTAACGACGGGCACTGAAGCTTTCTTT; CDR3aa: CASSLTTGTEAFF; v_gene: TRBV7-2; d_gene: NA; j_gene: TRBJ1-1; abundance: NA
CDR3nt: TGTGCCAGCAGTTTGGACAGGGGGCAAGGTGGCTACACCTTC; CDR3aa: CASSLDRGQGGYTF; v_gene: TRBV28; d_gene: TRBD1; j_gene: TRBJ1-2; abundance: NA
CDR3nt: TGTGCCAGCAGCTTTTCTCGGGACAGGGGATTTCAGCCCCAGCATTTT; CDR3aa: CASSFSRDRGFQPQHF; v_gene: TRBV5-8; d_gene: TRBD1; j_gene: TRBJ1-5; abundance: NA
CDR3nt: TGCGCCAGCAGCGGGTACAGGGGATCTGGGGCCAACGTCCTGACTTTC; CDR3aa: CASSGYRGSGANVLTF; v_gene: TRBV5-1; d_gene: TRBD1; j_gene: TRBJ2-6; abundance: NA
CDR3nt: TGTGCCAGCAGTGCGATGGACGGAGAAGCTTTCTTT; CDR3aa: CASSAMDGEAFF; v_gene: TRBV2; d_gene: NA; j_gene: TRBJ1-1; abundance: NA
CDR3nt: TGTGCCAGCAGCTTATTTGCGGGAGGGGGCAATGAGCAGTTCTTC; CDR3aa: CASSLFAGGGNEQFF; v_gene: TRBV7-2; d_gene: TRBD2; j_gene: TRBJ2-1; abundance: NA
CDR3nt: TGTGCCAGCAGCCAAGGCGGGGCCAACGTCCTGACTTTC; CDR3aa: CASSQGGANVLTF; v_gene: TRBV7-3; d_gene: NA; j_gene: TRBJ2-6; abundance: NA
CDR3nt: TGTGCCAGCAGCTTAGGGGGACTAGCGGGAGCAGAGACCCAGTACTTC; CDR3aa: CASSLGGLAGAETQYF; v_gene: TRBV7-9; d_gene: TRBD2; j_gene: TRBJ2-5; abundance: NA